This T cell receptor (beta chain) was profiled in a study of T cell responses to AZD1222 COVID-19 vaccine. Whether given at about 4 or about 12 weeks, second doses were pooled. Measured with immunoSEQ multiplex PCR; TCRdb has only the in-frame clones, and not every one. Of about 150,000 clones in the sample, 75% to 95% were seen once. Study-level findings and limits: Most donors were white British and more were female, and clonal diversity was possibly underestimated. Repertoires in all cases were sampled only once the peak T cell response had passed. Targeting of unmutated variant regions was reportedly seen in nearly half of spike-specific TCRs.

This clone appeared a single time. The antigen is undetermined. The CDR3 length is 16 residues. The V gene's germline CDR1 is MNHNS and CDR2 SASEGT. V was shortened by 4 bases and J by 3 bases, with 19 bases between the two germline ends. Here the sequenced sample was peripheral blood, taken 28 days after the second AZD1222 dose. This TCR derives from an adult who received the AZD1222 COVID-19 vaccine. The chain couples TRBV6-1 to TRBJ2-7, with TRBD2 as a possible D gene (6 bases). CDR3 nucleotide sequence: TGTGCCAGCAGTGTTACTAGCTTTGCCCTTCTCTACGAGCAGTACTTC. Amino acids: CASSVTSFALLYEQYF.